This T cell receptor beta chain derives from a study of CD39 and CD103 CD8 tumor-infiltrating T cells. Study-level background: An ovarian cancer patient and two HNSCC patients had repertoire comparisons shown.

The assay was immunoSEQ multiplex PCR, and TCRdb's table has in-frame clones only and misses some. The data hold about 3,400 clones, with 60% to 80% observed a single time. General study findings and limits: DN TIL clonotypes largely overlapped peripheral memory CD8 repertoires, unlike DP.

Negative selection enriched T cells; tumor-infiltrating lymphocyte samples also used EpCAM beads. A remark on this clone: Its cognate antigen is unknown.

Germline V lookup: CDR1 SGDLS, CDR2 YYNGEE. The V segment lost 0 bases and the J segment 5 bases; nucleotides outside the gene matches: 7. The CDR3 is made up of 15 amino acids. Sequenced input: CD39- CD103- CD8+ T cells sorted from the tumor. This sample's subset: CD103-CD39- double-negative CD45RA- CD8 T cells. This chain links TRBV9 with TRBJ2-5, with 7 bases lining up with TRBD2. The clonotype was recovered from a human donor with head and neck squamous cell carcinoma. The CDR3 reads CASSVEARGGETQYF. The CDR3 DNA reads TGTGCCAGCAGCGTAGAGGCGAGGGGAGGGGAGACCCAGTACTTC.